This TCR beta chain was found in a study of blood T cell repertoires in COVID-19. Study summary: The origin of the acute and convalescent COVID-19 samples was the United States, Italy and Spain. PBMCs, B-cell-depleted T cells, or T cells were the source of the cDNA or gDNA that made up the material.

In the original analysis: Estimation of nucleated cell counts relied on the amplification of reference gene primers. TCRdb keeps only in-frame clones here, not all; method: immunoSEQ multiplex PCR. The D gene and trimming were derived from the DNA, and the V and J assignments and clone size from that table. The sample records roughly 91,000 clones, more than 75% being singletons. V lost 3 bases and J lost 5; bases outside the gene matches: 8. This CDR3 is 16 amino acids long. Per germline, CDR1 SGDLS and CDR2 YYNGEE. The origin of this receptor is a man between 70 and 80 years old with acute or convalescent COVID-19. The chain employs TRBV9 and TRBJ1-2; 12 positions agree with TRBD1. Sequences were obtained from peripheral blood. As DNA, the CDR3 is TGTGCCAGCAGCGACATGGGACAGGGGGCGCGATATGGCTACACCTTC. Its protein product is CASSDMGQGARYGYTF. The full variable domain, rest sourced from reference TRBV9 and TRBJ1-2, is DSGVTQTPKHLITATGQRVTLRCSPRSGDLSVYWYQQSLDQGLQFLIQYYNGEERAKGNILERFSAQQFPDLHSELNLSSLELGDSALYFCASSDMGQGARYGYTFGSGTRLTVV.